The 10 T cell receptor beta chains listed next were all sequenced from one sample in a study of blood T cell repertoires in COVID-19. Here immunoSEQ multiplex PCR was the method, and the copy in TCRdb shows in-frame clones only, minus some. The profile shows 290,000 or so clones, around 84% of them singletons. The sequenced material came from PBMCs or T cells enriched from blood (not recorded which). The receptors come from a man aged 40-50 years who had been exposed to COVID-19.

The rearrangement joins TRBV4-1 to TRBJ2-3; D is possibly TRBD2 (6 bases). The CDR3 is 16 residues long. Trimming removed 4 bases at V and 0 bases at J, with 14 bases between. Germline CDR1 and CDR2: MGHRA and YSYEKL. CDR3 amino acids: CASSRRLAESTDTQYF. The CDR3 region has the DNA TGCGCCAGCAGCCGGAGGTTAGCGGAAAGCACAGATACGCAGTATTTT.

The J gene is TRBJ2-3, the V gene TRBV7-2; D not resolved. V was pared by 1 base and J by 6 bases, with 17 bases between. The CDR3 sequence is 16 residues long. Germline V gene data show CDR1 as SGHTA and CDR2 as FQGNSA. DNA of the CDR3: TGTGCCAGCAGCTTAGTCATTTCCCGAACACCCGATACGCAGTATTTT. This sequence encodes CASSLVISRTPDTQYF.

The chain couples TRBV2 to TRBJ2-3; D gene ambiguous. There are 12 residues in the CDR3. The germline CDR1 and CDR2 sequences are SNHLY and FYNNEI. Trimming stripped 6 bases from V and 0 bases from J, with 4 bases between. This CDR3 reads CASRYSTDTQYF. The CDR3 DNA is TGTGCCAGCAGATATAGCACAGATACGCAGTATTTT.

The chain joins TRBV19 to TRBJ1-1; TRBD1 aligns across 7 bases. The trim removed 7 bases at V and 5 bases at J, leaving 13 bases unmatched. CDR3 length: 15 residues. Per the germline V gene, CDR1 is LNHDA and CDR2 is SQIVND (reference sequence). CDR3 bases: TGTGCCAGTATGGATACCGCGGCAGGGGGTACTGAAGCTTTCTTT. Amino acids: CASMDTAAGGTEAFF.

This chain connects TRBV10-3 to TRBJ1-2; no definite D call. V lost 6 bases and J lost 4, with 24 bases in between. Germline lookup yields CDR1 ENHRY and CDR2 SYGVKD. The CDR3 is made up of 17 amino acids. The CDR3 bases are TGTGCCATCAGATCGGTAGAGAACGAGGGCACCTCCTATGGCTACACCTTC. Translated: CAIRSVENEGTSYGYTF.

This clone was detected many times. This chain uses TRBV24-1 with TRBJ1-2; D perhaps matches TRBD1 (6 bases). Germline CDR1 KGHDR, CDR2 SFDVKD. V was pared by 3 bases and J by 2 bases, with 12 bases between. The CDR3 sequence is 15 residues long. For the CDR3, the DNA is TGTGCCACCAGTGATCAGAGGGGGTACAACTATGGCTACACCTTC. Residues: CATSDQRGYNYGYTF.

The chain is built from TRBV29-1 and TRBJ1-3; 7 positions agree with TRBD1. CDR1 is SQVTM and CDR2 is ANQGSEA in the germline V gene. Germline trimming cut 6 bases from V and 4 bases from J; bases unmatched to any gene: 3. The CDR3 length is 12 residues. CDR3 amino acids: CSVRQGGNTIYF. The CDR3 DNA reads TGCAGCGTAAGACAGGGAGGAAACACCATATATTTT.

This chain uses TRBV14 with TRBJ2-1, with 10 bases matching TRBD2. Trimming at V came to 4 bases and at J to 5 bases, leaving 11 bases not matched to a gene. This CDR3 spans 17 amino acids. The germline V gene encodes CDR1 SGHDN and CDR2 FVKESK. DNA for the CDR3: TGTGCCAGCAGCCCCCCCGGCGGGACTAGCGTAAACAATGAGCAGTTCTTC. Protein product: CASSPPGGTSVNNEQFF. Full variable domain (missing parts from reference TRBV14 and TRBJ2-1): EAGVTQFPSHSVIEKGQTVTLRCDPISGHDNLYWYRRVMGKEIKFLLHFVKESKQDESGMPNNRFLAERTGGTYSTLKVQPAELEDSGVYFCASSPPGGTSVNNEQFFGPGTRLTVL.

The rearrangement links TRBV18 to TRBJ1-2; 9 bases agree with TRBD1. Germline CDR1 reads KGHSH; CDR2 reads LQKENI. V dropped 4 bases and J dropped 6; count of bases not matched to a gene: 6. The CDR3 sequence is 14 residues long. The CDR3 coding sequence is TGTGCCAGCTCACTCTCCACAGGGGGCAATGGCTACACCTTC. Amino acid sequence: CASSLSTGGNGYTF.

J is TRBJ1-1 and V is TRBV10-3, with D possibly TRBD1 on 6 matching bases. Germline V gene sequence: CDR1 ENHRY, CDR2 SYGVKD. This CDR3 contains 15 residues. V shed 4 bases and J shed 4 bases, with 16 bases lying between them. DNA for the CDR3: TGTGCCATCAGTGCGGCGCAGGGGTTGTTCACTGAAGCTTTCTTT. Translating gives CAISAAQGLFTEAFF.